This T cell receptor (beta chain) stems from a study of immune characterization of retroperitoneal liposarcoma. This clonotype was recorded a few times. TCRdb called the PCR reads again in MiXCR, with one record for every CDR3 protein. The sample carries 9,500 to 12,000 distinct CDR3 sequences, around 24% recorded once. Trimming took 1 base from V and 8 from J; bases not matched to a gene: 12. The CDR3 length is 16 residues. CDR1 is SGHAT, CDR2 FQNNGV, per germline. Sequenced input: tumor tissue. The clonotype originates from a female donor with retroperitoneal liposarcoma. The chain joins TRBV11-2 to TRBJ2-3; 7 nucleotides match TRBD2. The CDR3 reads CASSLAYGTTPGTQYF. Written as DNA, the CDR3 is TGTGCCAGCAGCTTAGCTTATGGGACTACTCCGGGTACGCAGTATTTT. The entire variable domain, with the rest obtained from reference TRBV11-2 and TRBJ2-3, is as follows: EAGVAQSPRYKIIEKRQSVAFWCNPISGHATLYWYQQILGQGPKLLIQFQNNGVVDDSQLPKDRFSAERLKGVDSTLKIQPAKLEDSAVYLCASSLAYGTTPGTQYFGPGTRLTVL.